Below, 10 T cell receptor beta chains from the same sample are listed, as sequenced in a study of T cells in localized non-small cell lung cancer. Sequencing used immunoSEQ multiplex PCR; TCRdb keeps in-frame clones, though not all of them. The sample includes 130,000 or so clones, around 90% seen only once; the top ten take 1.7%. The sample consisted of peripheral blood, taken before any cancer treatment. The receptor source for this set is a female donor older than 55 with stage I lung adenocarcinoma.

CDR3 region: CASRRTTARTTIYF. The CDR3 coding sequence is TGTGCCAGCAGACGGACGACTGCCCGTACCACCATATATTTT. The gene calls are TRBV28 and TRBJ1-3; D ambiguous. CDR1 and CDR2 (germline): MDHEN, SYDVKM. Trimming left V 6 bases short and J 9 bases short, with 18 bases between. The CDR3 spans 14 residues.

In its sample, this clone was seen a few times. J is TRBJ2-1 and V is TRBV19; 9 bases are a match to TRBD1. The germline V gene encodes CDR1 LNHDA and CDR2 SQIVND (reference sequence). The CDR3 runs to 15 residues. V trimming: 4 bases; J trimming: 6 bases; junction bases outside the gene matches: 7. CDR3 nucleotide sequence: TGTGCCAGTAGTACCGGACAGGGGATAGGCAATGAGCAGTTCTTC. Encoded protein: CASSTGQGIGNEQFF.

The V call is TRBV5-1, the J call TRBJ1-1, with TRBD1 identical over 9 bases. CDR1 and CDR2 (germline): SGHRS, YFSETQ. Unmatched junction bases numbered 3, after V lost 4 bases and J lost 2 bases. CDR3 length: 14 residues. The chain's CDR3 is CASSTTGGNTEAFF. As DNA, the CDR3 is TGCGCCAGCAGCACGACAGGGGGAAACACTGAAGCTTTCTTT.

The chain recombines TRBV2 with TRBJ1-3, with 8 bases aligning to TRBD1. The CDR3 loop spans 14 amino acids. The germline CDR1 and CDR2 sequences are SNHLY and FYNNEI. J lost 2 bases, V lost 5 bases, and 2 bases had no gene match. Here the CDR3 DNA reads TGTGCCAGCAGTACGGACAGGGCTGGAAACACCATATATTTT. As protein: CASSTDRAGNTIYF.

The chain carries TRBV30 and TRBJ2-5; D ambiguous. Deletions cut 0 bases from V and 2 bases from J, with 10 bases between. There are 14 residues in the CDR3. Germline CDR1 GTSNPN, CDR2 SVGIG (reference sequence). The CDR3 nucleotides read TGTGCCTGGAGTGTAGGTGTCAGGCAAGAGACCCAGTACTTC. The encoded protein is CAWSVGVRQETQYF. Using reference TRBV30 and TRBJ2-5 for the parts outside the CDR3, the full variable domain is SQTIHQWPATLVQPVGSPLSLECTVEGTSNPNLYWYRQAAGRGLQLLFYSVGIGQISSEVPQNLSASRPQDRQFILSSKKLLLSDSGFYLCAWSVGVRQETQYFGPGTRLLVL.

The genes are TRBV5-1 and TRBJ1-4; TRBD1 is a possible D gene (5 bases). CDR3 size: 15 residues. V lost 2 bases to trimming and J lost 3 bases, with 11 bases between them. Germline lookup yields CDR1 SGHRS and CDR2 YFSETQ. CDR3 DNA: TGCGCCAGCAGCTTCCAGGGTATGCCTAATGAAAAACTGTTTTTT. Translated, it gives CASSFQGMPNEKLFF.

This chain links TRBV6-1 with TRBJ2-7; D may be TRBD1 (6 bases). Germline values: CDR1 MNHNS, CDR2 SASEGT. The CDR3 covers 14 residues. V gave up 6 bases and J gave up 2 bases, with 14 bases separating them. CDR3 sequence (DNA): TGTGCCAGCAGGCTTCAGGGGCTTGCCTACGAGCAGTACTTC. This encodes CASRLQGLAYEQYF.

The J gene is TRBJ1-2, the V gene TRBV10-3, with no clear D. Deletions cut 10 bases from V and 3 bases from J, with 18 bases between. This CDR3 is built from 14 residues. Per the germline V gene, CDR1 is ENHRY and CDR2 is SYGVKD. The CDR3 reads CATLQSSADYGYTF. In nucleotides, the CDR3 is TGTGCCACCCTACAGTCCTCGGCTGACTATGGCTACACCTTC.

V gene TRBV10-2 combines with J gene TRBJ2-5, with 12 nucleotides matching TRBD2. The CDR3 length is 13 residues. Germline V gene data show CDR1 as WSHSY and CDR2 as SAAADI. The V gene end was trimmed by 6 bases and the J gene end by 4 bases; junction bases not matched to a gene: 0. The CDR3 loop reads CASRGLAGETQYF. DNA of the CDR3: TGCGCCAGCAGGGGACTAGCGGGAGAGACCCAGTACTTC.

The chain joins TRBV4-2 to TRBJ1-3; D remains ambiguous. CDR1 and CDR2 (germline): LGHNA, YNFKEQ. This CDR3 is 15 amino acids long. The V end lost 0 bases, the J end lost 0 bases, and 6 bases lay between the germline ends. The CDR3 DNA follows: TGTGCCAGCAGCCAAGAAGGCTCCTCTGGAAACACCATATATTTT. Its protein is CASSQEGSSGNTIYF.